Here is one T cell receptor (beta chain) with its context. Healthy bone marrow donors formed the donor group. The data were obtained in a study of cytomegalovirus exposure and HLA in healthy donors. Study overall: In a previous analysis, some 110 million unique TCR beta sequences were found from 170 million or so T cells.

V was cut by 4 bases and J by 0 bases, with 9 bases left in between. This CDR3 is 14 amino acids long. CDR1 MNHNS and CDR2 SASEGT come from the germline V gene. PCR involved 60 Vbeta and 13 Jbeta primers. TCRdb's copy holds only in-frame clones and misses some; the assay was immunoSEQ multiplex PCR. The data hold 150,000 to 200,000 clones, with about 86% observed a single time. This sequence joins TRBV6-1 and TRBJ1-2; perhaps TRBD1 as D (6 bases). The sequenced sample consisted of PBMCs. This receptor was identified in a woman aged 18-35 years in good health and CMV-seropositive. The CDR3 reads CASSAWTANYGYTF. CDR3 sequence (DNA): TGTGCCAGCAGTGCTTGGACAGCTAACTATGGCTACACCTTC.